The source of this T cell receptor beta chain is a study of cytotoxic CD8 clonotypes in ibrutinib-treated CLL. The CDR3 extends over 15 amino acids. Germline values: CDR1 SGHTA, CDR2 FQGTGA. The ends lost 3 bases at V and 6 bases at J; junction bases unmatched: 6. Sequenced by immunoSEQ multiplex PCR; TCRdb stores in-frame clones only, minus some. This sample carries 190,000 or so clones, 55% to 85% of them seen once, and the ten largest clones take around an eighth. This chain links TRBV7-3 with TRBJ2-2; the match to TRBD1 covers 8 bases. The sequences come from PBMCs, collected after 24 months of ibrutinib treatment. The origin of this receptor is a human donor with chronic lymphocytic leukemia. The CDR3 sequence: CASSLAGGISGELFF. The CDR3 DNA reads TGTGCCAGCAGCTTGGCAGGGGGCATATCCGGGGAGCTGTTTTTT.